This T cell receptor beta chain stems from a study of T cell responses to AZD1222 COVID-19 vaccine. With 4 bases clipped from V and 2 bases from J, the junction kept 3 bases outside the gene matches. The CDR3 has 14 residues. Germline V gene sequence: CDR1 SGHKS, CDR2 YYEKEE (reference sequence). This clone was observed a handful of times. Antigen: not known. Repertoires were generated with immunoSEQ multiplex PCR, while TCRdb's copy carries only in-frame clones and drops some. Seen here are roughly 100,000 clones, approximately 88% observed once, and the top ten hold about 2.5%. Findings of the study overall: After the peak T cell response, and only then, were repertoires sampled.

Sequenced here: peripheral blood, sampled on day 0 of AZD1222 vaccination. The rearrangement joins TRBV5-5 to TRBJ1-5; 7 bases align to TRBD1. The TCR was taken from an adult in good health. Written as DNA, the CDR3 is TGTGCCAGCAGCCCCGACAGGGGCAATCAGCCCCAGCATTTT. This codes for CASSPDRGNQPQHF.